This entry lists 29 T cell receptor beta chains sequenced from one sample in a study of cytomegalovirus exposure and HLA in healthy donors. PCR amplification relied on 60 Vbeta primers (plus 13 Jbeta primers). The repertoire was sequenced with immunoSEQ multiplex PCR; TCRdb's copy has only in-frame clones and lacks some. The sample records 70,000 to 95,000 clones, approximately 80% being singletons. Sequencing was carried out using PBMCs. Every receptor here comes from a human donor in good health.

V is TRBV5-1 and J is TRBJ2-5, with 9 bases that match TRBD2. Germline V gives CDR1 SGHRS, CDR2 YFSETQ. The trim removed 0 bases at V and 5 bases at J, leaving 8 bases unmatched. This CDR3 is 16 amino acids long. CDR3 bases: TGCGCCAGCAGCTTGGATGCGGGGGGGCCGAGGGAGACCCAGTACTTC. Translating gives CASSLDAGGPRETQYF.

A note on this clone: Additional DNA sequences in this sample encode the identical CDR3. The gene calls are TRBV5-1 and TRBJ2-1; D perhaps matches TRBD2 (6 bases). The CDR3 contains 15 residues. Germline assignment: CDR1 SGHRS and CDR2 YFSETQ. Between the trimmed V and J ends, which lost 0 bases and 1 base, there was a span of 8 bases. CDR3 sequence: CASSLVGGSYNEQFF. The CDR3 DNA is TGCGCCAGCAGCTTGGTCGGGGGATCCTACAATGAGCAGTTCTTC.

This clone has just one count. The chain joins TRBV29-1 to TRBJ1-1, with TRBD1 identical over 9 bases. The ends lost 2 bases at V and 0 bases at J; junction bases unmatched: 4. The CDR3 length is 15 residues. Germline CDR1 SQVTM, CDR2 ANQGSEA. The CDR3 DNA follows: TGCAGCGTTGAAAGGGACAGGGACATGAACACTGAAGCTTTCTTT. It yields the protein CSVERDRDMNTEAFF.

CDR3 amino acids: CASSRTGAEAFF. The CDR3, as DNA: TGTGCCAGCAGCCGGACAGGGGCTGAAGCTTTCTTT. The chain combines TRBV11-3 with TRBJ1-1; TRBD1 aligns across 9 bases. The CDR3 consists of 12 residues. Germline V gene lookup returns CDR1 SGHNT and CDR2 YENEEA. Unmatched junction bases numbered 1, after V lost 5 bases and J lost 6 bases.

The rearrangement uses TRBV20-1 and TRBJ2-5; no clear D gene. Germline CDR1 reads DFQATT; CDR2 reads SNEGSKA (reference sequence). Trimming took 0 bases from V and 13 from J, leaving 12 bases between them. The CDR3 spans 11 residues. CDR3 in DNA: TGCAGTGCTAGAGATGCGAGAAGTCCGTACTTC. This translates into CSARDARSPYF.

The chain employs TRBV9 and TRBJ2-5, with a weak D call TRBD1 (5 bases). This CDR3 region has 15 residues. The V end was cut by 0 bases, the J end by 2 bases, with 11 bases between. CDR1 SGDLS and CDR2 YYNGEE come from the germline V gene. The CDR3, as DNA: TGTGCCAGCAGCGTAGGTAGTGGGGCGCAAGAGACCCAGTACTTC. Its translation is CASSVGSGAQETQYF.

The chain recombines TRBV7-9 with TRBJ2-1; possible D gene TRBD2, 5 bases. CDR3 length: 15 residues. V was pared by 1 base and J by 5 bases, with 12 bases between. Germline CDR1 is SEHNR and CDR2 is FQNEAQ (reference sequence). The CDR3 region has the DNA TGTGCCAGCAGCTTAGGGGCCGGGAACGACAATGAGCAGTTCTTC. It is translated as CASSLGAGNDNEQFF.

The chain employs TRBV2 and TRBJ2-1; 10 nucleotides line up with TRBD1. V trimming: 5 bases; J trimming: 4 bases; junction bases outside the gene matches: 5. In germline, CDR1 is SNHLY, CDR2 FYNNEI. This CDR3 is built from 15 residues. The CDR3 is CASSRDRGTYNEQFF. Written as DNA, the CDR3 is TGTGCCAGCAGTCGGGACAGGGGAACTTACAATGAGCAGTTCTTC.

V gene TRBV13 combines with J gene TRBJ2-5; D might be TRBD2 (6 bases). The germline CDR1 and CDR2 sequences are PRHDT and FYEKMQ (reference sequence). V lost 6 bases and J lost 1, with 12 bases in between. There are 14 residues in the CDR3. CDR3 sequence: CASRWRGAQETQYF. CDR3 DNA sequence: TGTGCCAGCAGATGGCGCGGGGCCCAAGAGACCCAGTACTTC.

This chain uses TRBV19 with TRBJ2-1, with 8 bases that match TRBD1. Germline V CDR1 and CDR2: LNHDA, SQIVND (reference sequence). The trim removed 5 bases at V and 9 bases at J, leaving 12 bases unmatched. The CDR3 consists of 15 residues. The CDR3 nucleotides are TGTGCCAGTAGTCCGGACAGGGTCGGTTCCGGTGAGCAGTTCTTC. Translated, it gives CASSPDRVGSGEQFF.

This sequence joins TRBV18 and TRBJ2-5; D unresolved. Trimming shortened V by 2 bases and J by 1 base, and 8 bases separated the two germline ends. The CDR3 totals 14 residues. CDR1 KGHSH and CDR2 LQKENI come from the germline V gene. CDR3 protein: CASSPSQIQETQYF. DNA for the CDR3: TGTGCCAGCTCACCATCACAGATCCAAGAGACCCAGTACTTC.

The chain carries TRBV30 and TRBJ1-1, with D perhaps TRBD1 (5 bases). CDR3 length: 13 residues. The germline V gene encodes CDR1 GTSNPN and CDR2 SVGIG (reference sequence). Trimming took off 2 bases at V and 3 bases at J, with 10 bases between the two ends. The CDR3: CAWSSRVDTEAFF. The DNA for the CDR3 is TGTGCCTGGAGTTCCAGGGTAGACACTGAAGCTTTCTTT.

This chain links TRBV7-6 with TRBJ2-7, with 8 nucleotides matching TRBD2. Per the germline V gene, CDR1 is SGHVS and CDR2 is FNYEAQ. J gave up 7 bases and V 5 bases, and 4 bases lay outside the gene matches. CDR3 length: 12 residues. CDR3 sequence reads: CASSLGGEEQYF. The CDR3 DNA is TGTGCCAGCAGCCTCGGGGGGGAGGAGCAGTACTTC.

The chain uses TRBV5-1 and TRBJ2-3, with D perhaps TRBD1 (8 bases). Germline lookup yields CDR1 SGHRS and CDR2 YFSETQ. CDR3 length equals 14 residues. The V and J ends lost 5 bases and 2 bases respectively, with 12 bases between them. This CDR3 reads CASRQGGDTDTQYF. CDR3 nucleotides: TGCGCCAGCAGACAGGGGGGGGACACAGATACGCAGTATTTT. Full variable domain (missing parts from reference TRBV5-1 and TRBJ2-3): KAGVTQTPRYLIKTRGQQVTLSCSPISGHRSVSWYQQTPGQGLQFLFEYFSETQRNKGNFPGRFSGRQFSNSRSEMNVSTLELGDSALYLCASRQGGDTDTQYFGPGTRLTVL.

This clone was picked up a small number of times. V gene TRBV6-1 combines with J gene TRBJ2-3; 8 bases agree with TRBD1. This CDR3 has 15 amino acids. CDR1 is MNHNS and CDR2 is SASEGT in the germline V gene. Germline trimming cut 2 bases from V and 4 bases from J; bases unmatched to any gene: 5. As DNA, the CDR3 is TGTGCCAGCAGTGAACCCCGACAGGGGTCAGATACGCAGTATTTT. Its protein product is CASSEPRQGSDTQYF.

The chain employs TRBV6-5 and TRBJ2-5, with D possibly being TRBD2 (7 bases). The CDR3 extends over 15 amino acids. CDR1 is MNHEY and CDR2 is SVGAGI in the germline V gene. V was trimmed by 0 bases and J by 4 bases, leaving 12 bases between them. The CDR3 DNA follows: TGTGCCAGCAGTTACTCGGGGGCGGGGGCAGAGACCCAGTACTTC. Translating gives CASSYSGAGAETQYF.

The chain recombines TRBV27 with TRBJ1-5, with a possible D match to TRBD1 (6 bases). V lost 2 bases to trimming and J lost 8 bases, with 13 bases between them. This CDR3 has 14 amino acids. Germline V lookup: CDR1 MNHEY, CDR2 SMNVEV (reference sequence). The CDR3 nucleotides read TGTGCCAGCAGTTTAGGCGGGGGCGCAGAGCCCCAGCATTTT. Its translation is CASSLGGGAEPQHF.

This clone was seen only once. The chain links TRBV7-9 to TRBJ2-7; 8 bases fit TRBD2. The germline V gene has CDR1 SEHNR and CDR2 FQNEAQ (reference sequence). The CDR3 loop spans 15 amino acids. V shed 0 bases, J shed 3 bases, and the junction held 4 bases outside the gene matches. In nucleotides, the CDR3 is TGTGCCAGCAGCTTAGCCGGGGGGGGCATCTACGAGCAGTACTTC. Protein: CASSLAGGGIYEQYF.

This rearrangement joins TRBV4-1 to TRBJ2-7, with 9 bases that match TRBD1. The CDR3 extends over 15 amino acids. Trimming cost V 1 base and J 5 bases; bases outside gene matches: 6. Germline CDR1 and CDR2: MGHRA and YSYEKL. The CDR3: CASSQAEQGANEQYF. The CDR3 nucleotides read TGCGCCAGCAGCCAAGCTGAACAGGGGGCCAACGAGCAGTACTTC.

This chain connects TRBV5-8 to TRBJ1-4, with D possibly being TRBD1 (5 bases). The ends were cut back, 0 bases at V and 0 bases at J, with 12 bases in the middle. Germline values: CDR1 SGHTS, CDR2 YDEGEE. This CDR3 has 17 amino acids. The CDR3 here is CASSLGGGAATNEKLFF. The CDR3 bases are TGTGCCAGCAGCTTGGGAGGTGGGGCTGCAACTAATGAAAAACTGTTTTTT.

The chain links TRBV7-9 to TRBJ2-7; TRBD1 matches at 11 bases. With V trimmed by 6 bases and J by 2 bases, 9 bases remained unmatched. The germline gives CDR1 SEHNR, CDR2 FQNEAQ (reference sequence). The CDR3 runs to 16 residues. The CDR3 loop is CASRESGQGVTYEQYF. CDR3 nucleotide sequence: TGTGCCAGCAGGGAATCGGGACAGGGGGTAACCTACGAGCAGTACTTC.

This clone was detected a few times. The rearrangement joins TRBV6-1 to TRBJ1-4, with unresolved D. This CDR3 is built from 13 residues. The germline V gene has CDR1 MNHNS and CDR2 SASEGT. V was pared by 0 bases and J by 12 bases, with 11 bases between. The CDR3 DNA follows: TGTGCCAGCAGTGAAGCCGTTATGAGGGAACTGTTTTTT. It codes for CASSEAVMRELFF.

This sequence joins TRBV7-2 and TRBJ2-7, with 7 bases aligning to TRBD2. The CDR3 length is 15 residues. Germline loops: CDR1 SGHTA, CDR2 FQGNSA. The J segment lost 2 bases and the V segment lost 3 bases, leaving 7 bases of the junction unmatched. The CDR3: CASSLGEGSPYEQYF. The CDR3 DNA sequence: TGTGCCAGCAGCTTGGGGGAGGGAAGCCCCTACGAGCAGTACTTC.

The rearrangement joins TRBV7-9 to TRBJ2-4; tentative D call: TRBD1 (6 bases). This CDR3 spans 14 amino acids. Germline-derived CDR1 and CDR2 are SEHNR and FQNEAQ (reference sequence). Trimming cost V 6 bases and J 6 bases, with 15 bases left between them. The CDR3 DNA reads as TGTGCCAGCAGTTCCCAGGGGACCCCAAACATTCAGTACTTC. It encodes CASSSQGTPNIQYF.

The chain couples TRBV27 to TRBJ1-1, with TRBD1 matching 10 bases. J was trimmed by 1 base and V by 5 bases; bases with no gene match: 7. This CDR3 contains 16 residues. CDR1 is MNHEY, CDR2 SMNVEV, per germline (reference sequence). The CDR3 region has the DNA TGTGCCAGCAGTAGCCTGGACAGGGGGTCGAACACTGAAGCTTTCTTT. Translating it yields CASSSLDRGSNTEAFF.

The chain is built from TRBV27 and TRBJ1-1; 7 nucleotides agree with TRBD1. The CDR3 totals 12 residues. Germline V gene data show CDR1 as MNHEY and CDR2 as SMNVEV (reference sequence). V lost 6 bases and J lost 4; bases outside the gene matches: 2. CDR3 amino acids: CASRAGGTEAFF. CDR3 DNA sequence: TGTGCCAGCAGGGCAGGGGGCACTGAAGCTTTCTTT.

The CDR3 bases are TGTGCCAGTACTGAGTCGGGTTTCGGTGAAGCTTTCTTT. This encodes CASTESGFGEAFF. The chain links TRBV2 to TRBJ1-1; no definite D call. The CDR3 sequence is 13 residues long. The germline V and J ends were trimmed by 9 bases and 7 bases, with 18 bases remaining between them. The germline V gene has CDR1 SNHLY and CDR2 FYNNEI.

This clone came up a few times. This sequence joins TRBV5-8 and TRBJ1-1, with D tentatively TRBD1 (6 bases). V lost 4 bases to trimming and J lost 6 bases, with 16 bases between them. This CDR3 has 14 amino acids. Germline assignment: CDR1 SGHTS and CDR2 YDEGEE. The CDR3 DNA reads TGTGCCAGCAGCCATAACAGGGACGTCCCTGAAGCTTTCTTT. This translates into CASSHNRDVPEAFF.

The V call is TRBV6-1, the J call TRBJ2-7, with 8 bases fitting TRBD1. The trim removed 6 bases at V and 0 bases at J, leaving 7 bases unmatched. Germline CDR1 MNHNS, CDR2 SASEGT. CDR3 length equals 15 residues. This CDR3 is CASRARDRSSYEQYF. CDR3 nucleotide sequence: TGTGCCAGCAGGGCCCGGGACAGGAGCTCCTACGAGCAGTACTTC.